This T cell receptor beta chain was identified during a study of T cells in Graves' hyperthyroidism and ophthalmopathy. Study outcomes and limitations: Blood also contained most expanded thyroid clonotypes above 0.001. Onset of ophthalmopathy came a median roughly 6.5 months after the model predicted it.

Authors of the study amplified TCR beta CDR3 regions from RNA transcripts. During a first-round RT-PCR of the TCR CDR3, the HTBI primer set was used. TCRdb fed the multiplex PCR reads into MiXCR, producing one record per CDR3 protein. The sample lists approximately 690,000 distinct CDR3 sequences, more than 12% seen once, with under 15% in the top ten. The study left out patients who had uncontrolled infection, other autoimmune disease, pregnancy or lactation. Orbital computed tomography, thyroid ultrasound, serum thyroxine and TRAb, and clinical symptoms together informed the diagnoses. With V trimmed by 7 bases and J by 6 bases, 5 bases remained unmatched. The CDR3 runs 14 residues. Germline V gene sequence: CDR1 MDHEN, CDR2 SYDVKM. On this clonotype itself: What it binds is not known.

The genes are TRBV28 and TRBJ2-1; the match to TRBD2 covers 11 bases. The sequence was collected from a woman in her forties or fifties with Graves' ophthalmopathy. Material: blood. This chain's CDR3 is CASTRLAGINEQFF. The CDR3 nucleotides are TGTGCCAGCACCCGACTAGCGGGAATCAATGAGCAGTTCTTC.